The rows below give T cell receptor beta chains drawn from one sample of a study of vaccination and CD4 T cells after COVID-19. TCRdb fed the PCR reads into MiXCR, producing one record per CDR3 protein. The sample has about 8,500 distinct CDR3 sequences, around 50% seen once. These TCRs are of unknown antigen specificity. The material sequenced was CD4+ T cells from blood, cultured in vitro. These receptors all stem from a human donor who had recovered from COVID-19. CDR3s leave out the opening cysteine and the closing phenylalanine or tryptophan. Each record gives: V gene, J gene, CDR3 length, clone size, CDR3 protein. Clone size is shown for a subset of rows, as once, few, many or a class of expanded clone.

>TRBV11-3|TRBJ2-5|11|few
ASSFGGGETQY
>TRBV20-1|TRBJ2-7|13|-
SAREGGASPYEQY
>TRBV6-5|TRBJ2-3|14|-
ASSYGTGTSTDTQY
>TRBV28|TRBJ1-5|14|-
ASSSPGTGSGQPQH
>TRBV20-1|TRBJ2-3|11|-
SARDRPTDTQY
>TRBV7-7|TRBJ2-3|12|-
ASSPIRTSGTQY
>TRBV6-5|TRBJ2-6|14|once
ASSYPPSRGANVLT
>TRBV6-1|TRBJ1-5|14|-
ASSPTGIYSNQPQH
>TRBV19|TRBJ1-3|10|medium-sized
GSGTSGNTIY
>TRBV7-9|TRBJ2-1|14|few
ASSPGTSGSMNEQF
>TRBV12-3/TRBV12-4|TRBJ2-6|14|-
ASSSGSSSGANVLT
>TRBV20-1|TRBJ1-5|12|few
SASTHNSNQPQH
>TRBV6-1|TRBJ2-3|11|once
ASRGISTDTQY
>TRBV6-5|TRBJ1-3|12|few
ASSLRQGGNTIY
>TRBV6-1|TRBJ2-1|12|medium-sized
ASSHNSGRAWQF
>TRBV7-2|TRBJ1-1|13|-
ASSLVSLGDREPF
>TRBV19|TRBJ2-1|14|-
ASSMLGRFSYNEQF
>TRBV6-1|TRBJ2-7|11|-
ASSSSRSYEQY
>TRBV20-1|TRBJ2-7|9|-
SASMRGGQY
>TRBV24-1|TRBJ2-7|13|-
ATSDRATGTYEQY
>TRBV3-1|TRBJ1-1|13|-
ASSLTDRLNTEAF
>TRBV6-1|TRBJ2-5|13|-
ASTNSGRGGETQY
>TRBV7-3|TRBJ2-1|14|-
ASSFLTAHSYNEQF
>TRBV7-8|TRBJ2-7|12|medium-sized
ASSLGGGAKEQY
>TRBV12-3/TRBV12-4|TRBJ1-2|10|-
ASSLTGHGYT